This T cell receptor (beta chain) was found in a study of blood T cells in healthy people across ages. About the research overall: About one barcoded beta molecule per two T cells came from capture by template switching.

A second roughly 7 to 12 cycle PCR used barcoded and J-beta primers. Each cDNA molecule carried a tag from a template-switch adaptor that contained 12 random nucleotides. TCRdb fed the 5' RACE reads into MiXCR, producing one record per CDR3 protein. This sample has 1,800,000 or so distinct CDR3 sequences, with 39% found just once. This clonotype was sampled from a human donor in good health. Sequenced: blood.

CDR3 in amino acids: CASSLGPDRPNTEAFF. Written as DNA, the CDR3 is TGTGCCAGCAGTTTAGGGCCCGACAGGCCGAACACTGAAGCTTTCTTT. The J gene is TRBJ1-1, the V gene TRBV12-3 or TRBV12-4, with D perhaps TRBD1 (6 bases). The V and J ends lost 1 base and 1 base respectively, with 13 bases between them. This CDR3 spans 16 amino acids.